The clone carrying this TCR beta chain was observed a single time. The entry originates in a study of blood T cell repertoires in COVID-19. Study background: Samples came from the United States, Italy and Spain, spanning acute and convalescent COVID-19.

Data came from immunoSEQ multiplex PCR; TCRdb stores just in-frame clones and leaves some out. Of more than 50,000 clones listed, 85% to 95% were seen once; the top ten hold about 3%. CDR1 WNHNN and CDR2 SYGVQD come from the germline V gene (reference sequence). CDR3 size: 14 residues. Deletions cut 3 bases from V and 2 bases from J, with 9 bases between. The sequence was obtained from a human donor in a cohort sampled during active COVID-19. Sequencing was performed on peripheral blood. This sequence joins TRBV10-1 and TRBJ2-3; D is ambiguous. The CDR3 protein is CASSDSRTTDTQYF. CDR3 nucleotide sequence: TGCGCCAGCAGTGATTCTAGAACCACAGATACGCAGTATTTT.